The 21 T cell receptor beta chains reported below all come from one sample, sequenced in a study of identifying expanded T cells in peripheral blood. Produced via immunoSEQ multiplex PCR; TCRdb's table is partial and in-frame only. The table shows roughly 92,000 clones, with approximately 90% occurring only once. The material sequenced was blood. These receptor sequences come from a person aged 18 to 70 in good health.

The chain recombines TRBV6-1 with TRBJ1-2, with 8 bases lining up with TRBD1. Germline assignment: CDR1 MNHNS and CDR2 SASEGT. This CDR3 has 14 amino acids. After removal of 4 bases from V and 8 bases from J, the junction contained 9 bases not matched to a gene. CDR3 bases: TGTGCCAGCAGTGGACCAGACAGGGGCCAAGGCTACACCTTC. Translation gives CASSGPDRGQGYTF.

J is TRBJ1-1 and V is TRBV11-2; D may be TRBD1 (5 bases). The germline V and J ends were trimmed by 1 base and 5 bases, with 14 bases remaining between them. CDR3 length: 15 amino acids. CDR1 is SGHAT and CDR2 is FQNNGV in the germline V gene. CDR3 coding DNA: TGTGCCAGCAGCTTAGCGGGAAGAGAGGGGACTGAAGCTTTCTTT. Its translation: CASSLAGREGTEAFF.

The CDR3 here is CASGTGSYNEQFF. The CDR3 DNA reads TGCGCCAGCGGGACAGGGTCCTACAATGAGCAGTTCTTC. The chain has TRBV5-1 and TRBJ2-1; TRBD1 aligns across 9 bases. J was trimmed by 1 base and V by 7 bases; bases with no gene match: 0. This CDR3 comprises 13 residues. Germline CDR1 and CDR2: SGHRS and YFSETQ. Looking up the rest from reference TRBV5-1 and TRBJ2-1 gives the full variable domain: KAGVTQTPRYLIKTRGQQVTLSCSPISGHRSVSWYQQTPGQGLQFLFEYFSETQRNKGNFPGRFSGRQFSNSRSEMNVSTLELGDSALYLCASGTGSYNEQFFGPGTRLTVL.

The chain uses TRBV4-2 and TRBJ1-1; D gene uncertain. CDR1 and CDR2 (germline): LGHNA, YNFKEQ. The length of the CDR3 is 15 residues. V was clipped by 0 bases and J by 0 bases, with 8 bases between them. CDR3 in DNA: TGTGCCAGCAGCCAAGACAGGCGACTGAACACTGAAGCTTTCTTT. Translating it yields CASSQDRRLNTEAFF.

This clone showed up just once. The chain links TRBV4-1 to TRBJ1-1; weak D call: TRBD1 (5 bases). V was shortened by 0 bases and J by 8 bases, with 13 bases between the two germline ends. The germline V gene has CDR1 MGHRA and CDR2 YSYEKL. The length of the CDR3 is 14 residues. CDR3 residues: CASSQDPQGLEAFF. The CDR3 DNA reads TGCGCCAGCAGCCAAGATCCCCAGGGTTTGGAAGCTTTCTTT.

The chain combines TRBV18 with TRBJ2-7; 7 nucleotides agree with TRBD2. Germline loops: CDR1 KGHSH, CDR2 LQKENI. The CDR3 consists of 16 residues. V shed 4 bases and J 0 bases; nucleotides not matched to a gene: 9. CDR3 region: CASSLYSGGSSYEQYF. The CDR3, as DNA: TGTGCCAGCTCACTGTACTCGGGGGGAAGCTCCTACGAGCAGTACTTC.

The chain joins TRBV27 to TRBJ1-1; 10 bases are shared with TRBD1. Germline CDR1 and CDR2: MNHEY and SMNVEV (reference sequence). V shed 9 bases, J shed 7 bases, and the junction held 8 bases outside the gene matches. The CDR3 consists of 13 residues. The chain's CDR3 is CASTPTGGYEAFF. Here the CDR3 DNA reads TGTGCCAGTACACCGACAGGGGGCTATGAAGCTTTCTTT.

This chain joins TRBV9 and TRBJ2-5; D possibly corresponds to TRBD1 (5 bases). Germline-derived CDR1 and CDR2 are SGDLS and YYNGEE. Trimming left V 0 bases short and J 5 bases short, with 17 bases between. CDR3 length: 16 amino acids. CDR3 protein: CASSVGTGQVGETQYF. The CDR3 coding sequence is TGTGCCAGCAGCGTAGGAACAGGTCAGGTAGGGGAGACCCAGTACTTC.

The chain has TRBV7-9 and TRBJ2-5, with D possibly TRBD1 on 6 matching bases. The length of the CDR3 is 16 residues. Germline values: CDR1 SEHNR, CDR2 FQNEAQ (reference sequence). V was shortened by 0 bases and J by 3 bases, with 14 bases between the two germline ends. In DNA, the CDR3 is TGTGCCAGCAGCTTAGCGGGCAGGACAGAGAAAGAGACCCAGTACTTC. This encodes CASSLAGRTEKETQYF.

CDR3 coding DNA: TGCGCCAGCAGTGAGGGACTAGCGGGGGGCTCCTACGAGCAGTACTTC. It yields the protein CASSEGLAGGSYEQYF. The chain combines TRBV10-2 with TRBJ2-7; 14 bases are shared with TRBD2. The junction had 0 bases not matched to a gene; V was cut back by 2 bases and J by 0 bases. Per germline, CDR1 WSHSY and CDR2 SAAADI. This CDR3 is 16 amino acids long.

The CDR3 DNA follows: TGTGCCAGCAGTTTACAGGCCGGAGATGAAAAACTGTTTTTT. Translating it yields CASSLQAGDEKLFF. This chain uses TRBV28 with TRBJ1-4; unclear D gene. CDR1 MDHEN and CDR2 SYDVKM come from the germline V gene. Trimming removed 2 bases at V and 6 bases at J, with 10 bases between. This CDR3 region has 14 residues.

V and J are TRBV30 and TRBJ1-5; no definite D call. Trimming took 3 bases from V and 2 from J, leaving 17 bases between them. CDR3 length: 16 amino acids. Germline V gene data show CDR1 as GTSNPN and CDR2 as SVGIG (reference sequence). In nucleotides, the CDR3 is TGTGCCTGGAGCTCCACGTGGAACCGCCGCAATCAGCCCCAGCATTTT. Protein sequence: CAWSSTWNRRNQPQHF.

The CDR3 loop is CASRPGLSTDTQYF. The CDR3 DNA reads TGTGCCAGCAGACCGGGACTGAGCACAGATACGCAGTATTTT. The rearrangement uses TRBV2 and TRBJ2-3; D is possibly TRBD2 (6 bases). V was cut by 6 bases and J by 0 bases, with 10 bases left in between. This CDR3 region has 14 residues. The germline V gene has CDR1 SNHLY and CDR2 FYNNEI.

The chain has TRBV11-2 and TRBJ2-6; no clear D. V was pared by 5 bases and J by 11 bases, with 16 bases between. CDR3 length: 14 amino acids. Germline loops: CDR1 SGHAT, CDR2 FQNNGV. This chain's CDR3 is CASSLRPGKDVLTF. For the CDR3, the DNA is TGTGCCAGCAGCCTACGACCGGGTAAAGACGTCCTGACTTTC.

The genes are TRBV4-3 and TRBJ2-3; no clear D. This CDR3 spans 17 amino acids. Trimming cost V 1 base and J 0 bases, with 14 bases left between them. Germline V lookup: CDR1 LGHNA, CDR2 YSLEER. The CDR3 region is CASSQGPSAASTDTQYF. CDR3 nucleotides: TGCGCCAGCAGCCAAGGCCCTTCGGCGGCTAGCACAGATACGCAGTATTTT.

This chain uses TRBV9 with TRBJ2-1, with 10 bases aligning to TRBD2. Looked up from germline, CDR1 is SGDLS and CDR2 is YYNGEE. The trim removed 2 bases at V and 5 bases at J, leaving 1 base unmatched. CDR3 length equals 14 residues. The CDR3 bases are TGTGCCAGCAGCGTTGGACTAGCGGACAATGAGCAGTTCTTC. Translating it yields CASSVGLADNEQFF. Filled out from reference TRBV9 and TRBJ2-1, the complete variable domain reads DSGVTQTPKHLITATGQRVTLRCSPRSGDLSVYWYQQSLDQGLQFLIQYYNGEERAKGNILERFSAQQFPDLHSELNLSSLELGDSALYFCASSVGLADNEQFFGPGTRLTVL.

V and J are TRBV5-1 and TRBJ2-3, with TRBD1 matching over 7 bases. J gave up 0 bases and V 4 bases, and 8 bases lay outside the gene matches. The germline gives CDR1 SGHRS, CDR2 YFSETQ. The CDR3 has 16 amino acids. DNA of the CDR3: TGCGCCAGCAGCACCGGGACAGATTTTAGCACAGATACGCAGTATTTT. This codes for CASSTGTDFSTDTQYF.

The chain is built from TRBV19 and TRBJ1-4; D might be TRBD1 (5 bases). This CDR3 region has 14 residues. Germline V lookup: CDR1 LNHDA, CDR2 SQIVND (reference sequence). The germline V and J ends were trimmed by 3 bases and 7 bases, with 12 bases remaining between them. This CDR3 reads CASSMGTAPEKLFF. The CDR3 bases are TGTGCCAGTAGTATGGGGACGGCTCCTGAAAAACTGTTTTTT.

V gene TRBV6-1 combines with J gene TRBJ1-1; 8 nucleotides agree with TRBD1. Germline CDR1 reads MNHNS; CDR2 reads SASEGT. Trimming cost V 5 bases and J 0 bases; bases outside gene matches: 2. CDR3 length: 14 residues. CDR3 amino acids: CASSWDRMNTEAFF. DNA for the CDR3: TGTGCCAGCAGTTGGGACAGGATGAACACTGAAGCTTTCTTT.

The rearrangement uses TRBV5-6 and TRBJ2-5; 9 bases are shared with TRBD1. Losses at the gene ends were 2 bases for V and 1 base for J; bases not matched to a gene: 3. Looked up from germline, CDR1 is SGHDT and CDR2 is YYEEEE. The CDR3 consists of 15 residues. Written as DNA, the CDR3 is TGTGCCAGCAGCTTAGGACAGGGGAGCCAAGAGACCCAGTACTTC. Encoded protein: CASSLGQGSQETQYF.

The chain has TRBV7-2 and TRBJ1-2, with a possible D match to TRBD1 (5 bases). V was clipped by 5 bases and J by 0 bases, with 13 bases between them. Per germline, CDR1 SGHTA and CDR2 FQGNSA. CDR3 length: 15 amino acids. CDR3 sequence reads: CASSARRVTNYGYTF. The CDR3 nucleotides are TGTGCCAGCAGCGCTCGCAGGGTGACTAACTATGGCTACACCTTC.